This is a list of T cell receptor beta chains from one sample in a study of monozygotic twins with inflammatory bowel disease. TCRdb reanalyzed the 5' RACE reads and collapses them to one entry per CDR3 protein, without DNA. With some 170,000 distinct CDR3 sequences in the sample, the ten largest clones hold just under 7.5%. Material for sequencing was blood. Every receptor here comes from a human donor with ulcerative colitis or Crohn's disease, or a healthy co-twin of an affected twin (not recorded which). The CDR3 runs from the conserved cysteine through the conserved F or W.

J gene: TRBJ1-1
V gene: TRBV7-3
CDR3 protein: CASSLGGEGVNAEAFF

J gene: TRBJ2-2
V gene: TRBV28
CDR3 protein: CASLGRGYTGELFF

J gene: TRBJ2-4
V gene: TRBV3-1
CDR3 protein: CASSPRDSLAKNIQYF

J gene: TRBJ1-5
V gene: TRBV12-3/TRBV12-4
CDR3 protein: CASSRQGRNQPQHF

J gene: TRBJ2-1
V gene: TRBV6-5
CDR3 protein: CATSAGPYNEQFF

J gene: TRBJ2-1
V gene: TRBV20-1
CDR3 protein: CSARDPGSERAQLNEQFF

J gene: TRBJ2-1
V gene: TRBV12-3/TRBV12-4
CDR3 protein: CASSPQAAGGRNEQFF

J gene: TRBJ2-1
V gene: TRBV4-3
CDR3 protein: CASSQEGGRGYNEQFF

J gene: TRBJ1-6
V gene: TRBV20-1
CDR3 protein: CSARDLGNSPLHF

J gene: TRBJ2-1
V gene: TRBV10-1
CDR3 protein: CASSLVGGGKHNEQFF

J gene: TRBJ2-7
V gene: TRBV15
CDR3 protein: CATSREVADPKQYF

J gene: TRBJ2-4
V gene: TRBV20-1
CDR3 protein: CSARDIRPQVAKNIQYF

J gene: TRBJ2-3
V gene: TRBV20-1
CDR3 protein: CSVRDYPSTDTQYF

J gene: TRBJ1-2
V gene: TRBV12-3/TRBV12-4
CDR3 protein: CASSFGQGYQGYTF

J gene: TRBJ1-1
V gene: TRBV5-6
CDR3 protein: CASSLVEANTEAFF

J gene: TRBJ2-1
V gene: TRBV29-1
CDR3 protein: CSVGLWALAGGNGGNEQFF

J gene: TRBJ2-7
V gene: TRBV30
CDR3 protein: CAWRQGQGNEQYF

J gene: TRBJ1-2
V gene: TRBV20-1
CDR3 protein: CSATGRHYGYTF

J gene: TRBJ1-3
V gene: TRBV5-1
CDR3 protein: CASSLVGDSGNTIYF

J gene: TRBJ1-5
V gene: TRBV4-1
CDR3 protein: CASSQGAGPNQPQHF

J gene: TRBJ1-5
V gene: TRBV12-3/TRBV12-4
CDR3 protein: CASSFSGRNQPQHF

J gene: TRBJ2-1
V gene: TRBV20-1
CDR3 protein: CSAADPRSYNEQFF

J gene: TRBJ2-7
V gene: TRBV27
CDR3 protein: CASGKVIYEQYF

J gene: TRBJ1-1
V gene: TRBV5-1
CDR3 protein: CASSTLDRVNTEAFF

J gene: TRBJ1-2
V gene: TRBV28
CDR3 protein: CASSLFSGTFFPYGYTF